These T cell receptor beta chains were read from a single sample in a study of circulating and synovial CD4+ cells in juvenile arthritis. Using immunoSEQ multiplex PCR, the repertoire was profiled, and TCRdb retains in-frame clones only, with some absent. The data contain 30,000 to 40,000 clones, 90% to 95% of them singletons. The sample comprised CD4+ T cells from blood. These receptors were collected from a human donor with juvenile idiopathic arthritis. Both conserved end residues are part of each CDR3. The order of the fields is V gene, J gene, clone size, D gene, CDR3 protein, CDR3 DNA. The D gene is left open where the match is weak. Expanded clones get a size class; other rows say once, few or many, or leave the size out.

TRBV28	TRBJ2-7	NA	NA	CASTSRYEQYF	TGTGCCAGCACTTCGCGGTACGAGCAGTACTTC
TRBV27	TRBJ2-7	NA	NA	CASRFRGAAYEQYF	TGTGCCAGCAGGTTCCGGGGGGCCGCCTACGAGCAGTACTTC
TRBV12-5	TRBJ1-6	once	NA	CASAPRGGNSPLHF	TGTGCTAGTGCCCCGAGGGGGGGCAATTCACCCCTCCACTTT
TRBV28	TRBJ2-7	NA	TRBD1	CASSFPAGGHEQYF	TGTGCCAGCAGTTTCCCTGCAGGGGGACACGAGCAGTACTTC
TRBV7-3	TRBJ2-3	few	NA	CASRRGRSSTDTQYF	TGTGCCAGCAGGCGTGGTAGATCGAGCACAGATACGCAGTATTTT
TRBV11-3	TRBJ2-1	NA	NA	CASSLGLNEQFF	TGTGCCAGCAGCTTAGGCCTAAATGAGCAGTTCTTC
TRBV6-4	TRBJ2-1	few	NA	CASSLGAGYNEQFF	TGTGCCAGCAGTTTGGGCGCAGGGTACAATGAGCAGTTCTTC
TRBV6-6	TRBJ1-1	NA	NA	CASSQRGLNIEAFF	TGTGCCAGCAGTCAACGGGGACTAAATATTGAAGCTTTCTTT
TRBV2	TRBJ2-4	NA	NA	CASSEALRGLVNF	TGTGCCAGCAGTGAAGCGCTTCGAGGGTTAGTCAACTTC
TRBV10-2	TRBJ2-7	NA	NA	CASSERYEQYF	TGCGCCAGCAGTGAGCGCTACGAGCAGTACTTC
TRBV30	TRBJ2-3	NA	TRBD2	CAWSPGFSGSPDTQYF	TGTGCCTGGAGCCCAGGATTTAGCGGGAGTCCAGATACGCAGTATTTT
TRBV6-1	TRBJ2-5	once	NA	CASTVQIKETQYF	TGTGCCAGCACGGTACAGATTAAAGAGACCCAGTACTTC
TRBV19	TRBJ2-5	NA	TRBD1	CASTGGVGETQYF	TGTGCCAGTACAGGGGGCGTAGGGGAGACCCAGTACTTC
TRBV6-5	TRBJ2-7	NA	NA	CASSYRTVRPYEQYF	TGTGCCAGCAGTTACCGGACAGTTCGACCCTACGAGCAGTACTTC
TRBV20-1	TRBJ2-5	NA	NA	CSARREETQYF	TGCAGTGCTAGACGAGAAGAGACCCAGTACTTC
TRBV19	TRBJ1-2	NA	NA	CASSMAVGGNYGYTF	TGTGCCAGTAGTATGGCGGTCGGAGGCAACTATGGCTACACCTTC
TRBV6-5	TRBJ2-2	NA	NA	CASSYGGGNTGELFF	TGTGCCAGCAGTTACGGCGGAGGGAACACCGGGGAGCTGTTTTTT
TRBV5-6	TRBJ2-7	NA	TRBD1	CASSPTGAYEQYF	TGTGCCAGCAGCCCAACAGGGGCCTACGAGCAGTACTTC
TRBV27	TRBJ1-3	NA	NA	CASSLRQAGNTIYF	TGTGCCAGCAGTTTACGACAGGCAGGAAACACCATATATTTT
TRBV9	TRBJ2-3	once	NA	CASSANPDTTDTQYF	TGTGCCAGCAGCGCTAACCCAGACACCACAGATACGCAGTATTTT
TRBV9	TRBJ2-1	NA	TRBD2	CASSSFGASGSNEQFF	TGTGCCAGCAGTTCCTTTGGGGCTAGCGGGAGTAATGAGCAGTTCTTC
TRBV4-3	TRBJ1-5	NA	TRBD1	CASSLRTGQGQPQHF	TGCGCCAGCAGCCTCCGGACAGGGCAGGGGCAGCCCCAGCATTTT
TRBV10-3	TRBJ2-7	NA	TRBD1	CAISSFGTGETYEQYF	TGTGCCATCAGTTCCTTTGGGACAGGGGAGACCTACGAGCAGTACTTC
TRBV10-3	TRBJ2-1	NA	NA	CAISTSSYNEQFF	TGTGCCATCAGCACTAGCTCCTACAATGAGCAGTTCTTC
TRBV7-8	TRBJ1-1	NA	NA	CASSQRTENTEAFF	TGTGCCAGCAGCCAGCGGACGGAGAACACTGAAGCTTTCTTT
TRBV5-1	TRBJ2-1	NA	NA	CASLSGGPPYEQFF	TGCGCCAGCCTATCCGGAGGGCCCCCTTATGAGCAGTTCTTC
TRBV6-1	TRBJ1-1	NA	NA	CASSPTDSLGAFF	TGTGCCAGCAGTCCCACTGACAGTCTCGGCGCTTTCTTT
TRBV5-4	TRBJ1-3	NA	TRBD1	CASSWDRGNTIYF	TGTGCCAGCAGCTGGGACAGAGGAAACACCATATATTTT
TRBV9	TRBJ2-2	NA	TRBD2	CASSVGLAGSTGELFF	TGTGCCAGCAGCGTTGGACTAGCGGGCTCCACCGGGGAGCTGTTTTTT
TRBV30	TRBJ2-6	NA	TRBD2	CAWGLAGNTGANVLTF	TGTGCCTGGGGCCTAGCGGGAAACACTGGGGCCAACGTCCTGACTTTC
TRBV6-4	TRBJ1-6	once	NA	CASSDRRGSPLHF	TGTGCCAGCAGTGACCGTAGGGGATCACCCCTCCACTTC
TRBV7-8	TRBJ2-7	once	NA	CASSPSGATYEQYF	TGTGCCAGCAGCCCTTCAGGTGCTACCTACGAGCAGTACTTC
TRBV7-2	TRBJ1-1	NA	NA	CASSFDSLGAFF	TGTGCCAGCAGCTTTGACAGTCTGGGAGCTTTCTTT
TRBV5-4	TRBJ2-7	NA	TRBD2	CASSTLAGESTYEQYF	TGTGCCAGCAGCACCTTAGCGGGAGAGTCAACCTACGAGCAGTACTTC
TRBV9	TRBJ1-4	NA	NA	CASSSGTPSEKLFF	TGTGCCAGCAGCAGCGGGACACCTTCCGAAAAACTGTTTTTT
TRBV6-5	TRBJ1-5	NA	NA	CASSDSMGQPQHF	TGTGCCAGCAGTGACAGTATGGGTCAGCCTCAGCATTTT
TRBV4-2	TRBJ2-3	NA	NA	CASSQDLSSGYTQYF	TGTGCCAGCAGCCAAGATCTATCCTCCGGGTACACGCAGTATTTT
TRBV7-9	TRBJ2-7	NA	NA	CASSLGGNKYEQYF	TGTGCCAGCAGCTTAGGCGGGAATAAGTACGAGCAGTACTTC
TRBV6-4	TRBJ2-1	NA	TRBD2	CARGRSGTTHEQFF	TGTGCCAGAGGGAGATCCGGGACTACGCATGAGCAGTTCTTC